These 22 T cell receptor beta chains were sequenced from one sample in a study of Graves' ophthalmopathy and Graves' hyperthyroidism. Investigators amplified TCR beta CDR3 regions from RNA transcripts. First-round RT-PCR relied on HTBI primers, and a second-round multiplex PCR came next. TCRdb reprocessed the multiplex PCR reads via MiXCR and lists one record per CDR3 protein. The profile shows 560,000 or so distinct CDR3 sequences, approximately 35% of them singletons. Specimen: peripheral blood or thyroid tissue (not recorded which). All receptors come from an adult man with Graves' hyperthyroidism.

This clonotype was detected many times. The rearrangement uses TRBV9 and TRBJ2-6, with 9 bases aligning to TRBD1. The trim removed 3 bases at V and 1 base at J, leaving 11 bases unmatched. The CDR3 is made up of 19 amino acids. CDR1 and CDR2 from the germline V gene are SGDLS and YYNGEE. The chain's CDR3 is CASSAYPGTGLSGANVLTF. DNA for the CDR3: TGTGCCAGCAGCGCCTACCCGGGGACAGGGCTTTCTGGGGCCAACGTCCTGACTTTC.

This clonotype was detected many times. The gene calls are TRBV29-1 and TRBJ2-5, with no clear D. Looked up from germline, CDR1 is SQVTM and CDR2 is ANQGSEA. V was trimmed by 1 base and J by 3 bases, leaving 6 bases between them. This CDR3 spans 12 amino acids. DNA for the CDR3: TGCAGCGTTGAAGGATCGGAAGAGACCCAGTACTTC. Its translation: CSVEGSEETQYF.

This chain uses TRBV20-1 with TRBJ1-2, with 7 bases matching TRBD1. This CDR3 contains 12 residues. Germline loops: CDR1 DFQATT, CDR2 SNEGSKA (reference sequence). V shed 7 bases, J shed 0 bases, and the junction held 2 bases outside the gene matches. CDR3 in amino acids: CSGQGTNYGYTF. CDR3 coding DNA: TGCAGTGGACAGGGAACTAACTATGGCTACACCTTC.

The CDR3 reads CSAGGTGPSTEAFF. The DNA for the CDR3 is TGCAGTGCTGGGGGGACAGGGCCCTCGACTGAAGCTTTCTTT. This chain connects TRBV20-1 to TRBJ1-1, with TRBD1 identical over 9 bases. The CDR3 totals 14 residues. Germline lookup yields CDR1 DFQATT and CDR2 SNEGSKA (reference sequence). The V and J ends lost 5 bases and 5 bases, in that order; junction bases with no gene match: 9.

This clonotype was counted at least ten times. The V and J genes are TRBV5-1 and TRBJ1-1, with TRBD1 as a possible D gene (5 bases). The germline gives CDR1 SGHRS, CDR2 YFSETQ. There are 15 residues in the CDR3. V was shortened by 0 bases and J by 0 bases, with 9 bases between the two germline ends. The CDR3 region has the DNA TGCGCCAGCAGCTTGGTCAGACAGATGAACACTGAAGCTTTCTTT. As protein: CASSLVRQMNTEAFF.

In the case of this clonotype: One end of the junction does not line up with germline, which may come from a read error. The chain's CDR3 is CSARSLGEQGSYNSPLHF. In DNA form, the CDR3 reads TGCAGTGCTAGGTCTCTAGGTGAACAGGGCTCCTACAATTCACCCCTCCACTTT. V usage is TRBV20-1 and J usage is TRBJ1-6, with D maybe TRBD1 (6 bases). The CDR3 spans 18 residues. Germline CDR1 DFQATT, CDR2 SNEGSKA (reference sequence).

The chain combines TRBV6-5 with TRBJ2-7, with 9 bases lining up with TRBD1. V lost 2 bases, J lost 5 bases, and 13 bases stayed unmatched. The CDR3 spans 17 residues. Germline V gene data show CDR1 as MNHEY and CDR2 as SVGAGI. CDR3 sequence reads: CASSYHSGTGTTNEQYF. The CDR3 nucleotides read TGTGCCAGCAGTTACCACTCGGGGACAGGGACAACCAACGAGCAGTACTTC.

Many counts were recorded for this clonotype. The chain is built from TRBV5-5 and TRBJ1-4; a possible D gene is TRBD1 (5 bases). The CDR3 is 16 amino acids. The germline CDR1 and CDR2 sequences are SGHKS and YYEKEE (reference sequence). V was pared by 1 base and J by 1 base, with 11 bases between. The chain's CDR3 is CASSLKGQGTNEKLFF. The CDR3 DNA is TGTGCCAGCAGCTTGAAGGGCCAGGGAACTAATGAAAAACTGTTTTTT.

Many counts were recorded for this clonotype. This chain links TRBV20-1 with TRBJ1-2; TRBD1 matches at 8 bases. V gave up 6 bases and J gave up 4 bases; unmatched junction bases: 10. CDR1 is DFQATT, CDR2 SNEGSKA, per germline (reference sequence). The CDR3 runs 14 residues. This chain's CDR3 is CSATAGQGVYGYTF. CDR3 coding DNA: TGCAGTGCCACGGCTGGACAGGGAGTCTATGGCTACACCTTC.

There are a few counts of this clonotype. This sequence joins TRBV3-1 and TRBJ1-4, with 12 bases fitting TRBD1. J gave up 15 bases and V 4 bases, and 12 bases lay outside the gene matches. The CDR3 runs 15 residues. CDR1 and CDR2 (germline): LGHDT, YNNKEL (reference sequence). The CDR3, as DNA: TGTGCCAGCAGCCTCCCCGGGACAGGGGGCGGATTTATGTTTTTT. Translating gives CASSLPGTGGGFMFF.

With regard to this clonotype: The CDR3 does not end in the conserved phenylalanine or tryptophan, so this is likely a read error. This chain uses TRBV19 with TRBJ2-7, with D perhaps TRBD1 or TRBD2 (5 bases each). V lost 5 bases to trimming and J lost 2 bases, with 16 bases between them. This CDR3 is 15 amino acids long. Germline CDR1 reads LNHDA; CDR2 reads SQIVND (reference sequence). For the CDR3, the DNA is TGTGCCAGTAGTGCCCCCGGGGCAGTGGCCTACGAGCAGTACCTC. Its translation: CASSAPGAVAYEQYL.

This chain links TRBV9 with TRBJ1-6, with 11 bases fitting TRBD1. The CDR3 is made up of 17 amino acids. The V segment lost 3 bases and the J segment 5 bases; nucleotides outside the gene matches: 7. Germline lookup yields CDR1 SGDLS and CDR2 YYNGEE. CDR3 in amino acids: CASSAERGQGDNSPLHF. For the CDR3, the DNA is TGTGCCAGCAGCGCCGAGAGGGGACAGGGGGATAATTCACCCCTCCACTTT.

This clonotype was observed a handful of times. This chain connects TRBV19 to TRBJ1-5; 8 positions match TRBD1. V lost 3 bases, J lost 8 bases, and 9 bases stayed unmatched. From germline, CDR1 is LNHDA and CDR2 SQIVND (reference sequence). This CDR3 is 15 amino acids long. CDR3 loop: CASSIGQGSGEPQHF. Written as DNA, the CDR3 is TGTGCCAGTAGTATCGGACAGGGCTCAGGAGAGCCCCAGCATTTT.

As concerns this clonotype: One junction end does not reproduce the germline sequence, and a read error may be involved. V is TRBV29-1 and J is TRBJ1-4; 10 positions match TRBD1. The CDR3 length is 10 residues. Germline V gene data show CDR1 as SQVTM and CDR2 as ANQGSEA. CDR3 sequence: CSVEVRDRGF. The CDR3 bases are TGCAGCGTTGAAGTGAGGGACAGGGGTTTT.

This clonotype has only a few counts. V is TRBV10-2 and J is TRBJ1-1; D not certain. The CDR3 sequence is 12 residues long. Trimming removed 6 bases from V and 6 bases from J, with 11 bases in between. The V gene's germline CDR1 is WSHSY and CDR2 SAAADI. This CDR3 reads CASRPSGSEAFF. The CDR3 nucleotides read TGCGCCAGCAGACCCTCAGGTTCTGAAGCTTTCTTT.

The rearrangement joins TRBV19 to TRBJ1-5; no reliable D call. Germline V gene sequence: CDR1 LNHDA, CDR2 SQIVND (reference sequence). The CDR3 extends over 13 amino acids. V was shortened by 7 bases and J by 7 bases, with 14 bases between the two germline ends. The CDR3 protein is CASTYGQIQPQHF. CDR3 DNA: TGTGCCAGTACCTATGGGCAGATCCAGCCCCAGCATTTT.

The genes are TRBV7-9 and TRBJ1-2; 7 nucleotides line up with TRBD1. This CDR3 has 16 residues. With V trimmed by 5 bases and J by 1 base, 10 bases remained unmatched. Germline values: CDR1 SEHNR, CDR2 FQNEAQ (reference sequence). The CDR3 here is CASSPWRGQFNYGYTF. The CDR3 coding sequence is TGTGCCAGCAGCCCGTGGCGGGGACAGTTTAACTATGGCTACACCTTC.

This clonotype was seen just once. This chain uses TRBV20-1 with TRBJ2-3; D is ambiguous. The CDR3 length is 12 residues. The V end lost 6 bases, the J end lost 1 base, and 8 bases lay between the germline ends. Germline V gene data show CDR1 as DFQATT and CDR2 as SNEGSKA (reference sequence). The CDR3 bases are TGCAGTGCGGCAGCCCGCACAGATACGCAGTATTTT. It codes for CSAAARTDTQYF.

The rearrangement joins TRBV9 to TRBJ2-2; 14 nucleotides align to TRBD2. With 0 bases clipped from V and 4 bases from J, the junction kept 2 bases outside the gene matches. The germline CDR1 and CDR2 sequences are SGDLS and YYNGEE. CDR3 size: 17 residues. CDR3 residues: CASSVGTSGRSTGELFF. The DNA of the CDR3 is TGTGCCAGCAGCGTAGGGACTAGCGGGAGGTCCACCGGGGAGCTGTTTTTT.

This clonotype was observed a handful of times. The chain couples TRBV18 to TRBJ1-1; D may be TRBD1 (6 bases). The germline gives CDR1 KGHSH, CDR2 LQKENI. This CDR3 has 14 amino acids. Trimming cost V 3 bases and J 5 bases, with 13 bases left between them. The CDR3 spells CASSPQQGRTEAFF. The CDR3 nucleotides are TGTGCCAGCTCACCCCAACAGGGAAGGACTGAAGCTTTCTTT.

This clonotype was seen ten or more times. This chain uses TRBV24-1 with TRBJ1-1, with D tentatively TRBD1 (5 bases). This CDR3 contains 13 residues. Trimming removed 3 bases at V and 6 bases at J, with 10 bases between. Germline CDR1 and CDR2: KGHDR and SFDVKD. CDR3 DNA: TGTGCCACCAGTGATGCAAGACAGTCTGAAGCTTTCTTT. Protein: CATSDARQSEAFF.

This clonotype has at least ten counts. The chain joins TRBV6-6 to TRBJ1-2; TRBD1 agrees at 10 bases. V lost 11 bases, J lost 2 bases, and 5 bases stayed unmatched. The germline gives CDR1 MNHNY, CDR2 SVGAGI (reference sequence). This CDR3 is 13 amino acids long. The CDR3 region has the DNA TGTGCCGGAAGGGACAGGGGAAACTATGGCTACACCTTC. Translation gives CAGRDRGNYGYTF.